This TCR beta chain derives from a study of blood T cell repertoires in COVID-19. Study as a whole: Whether acute or convalescent, the COVID-19 samples came from the United States, Italy and Spain. PBMCs, B-cell-depleted T cells, or T cells were the source of the cDNA or gDNA that made up the material.

This clone was counted between two and nine times. Germline CDR1 is SNHLY and CDR2 is FYNNEI. This CDR3 region has 13 residues. V shed 6 bases and J shed 0 bases, with 8 bases lying between them. Methods used by the authors: Estimation of nucleated cell counts was performed using reference gene primer amplification. Clones were sequenced by immunoSEQ multiplex PCR, and TCRdb holds only the in-frame ones, with some missing. That table supplies the V and J calls and clone size; D and trimming were determined from the DNA. In the table there are 60,000 or so clones, 90% of which are singletons. Material for sequencing was peripheral blood. The receptor was isolated from a man aged 60-69 years with active COVID-19. The genes are TRBV2 and TRBJ1-1; D uncertain. The DNA for the CDR3 is TGTGCCAGCAGATTTCAGGTGAACACTGAAGCTTTCTTT. The encoded protein is CASRFQVNTEAFF.